The 22 T cell receptor beta chains given below trace back to one sample, sequenced in a study of blood T cell repertoires in COVID-19. TCRdb's table, derived via immunoSEQ multiplex PCR, lists solely in-frame clones and lacks some. The sample includes 200,000 to 250,000 clones, 80% to 90% of them seen just once. The sequenced sample was PBMCs or T cells enriched from blood (not recorded which). These receptors all come from a woman aged 40 to 50 with acute COVID-19.

This clone was picked up one time. The chain is built from TRBV12-3 or TRBV12-4 and TRBJ2-1; TRBD1 matches 7 bases. V dropped 1 base and J dropped 7; count of bases not matched to a gene: 1. There are 13 residues in the CDR3. As DNA, the CDR3 is TGTGCCAGCAGTTTAGTACAGGGGAATGAGCAGTTCTTC. This codes for CASSLVQGNEQFF.

This chain joins TRBV3-1 (or the pseudogene TRBV3-2) and TRBJ2-2; D ambiguous. Trimming stripped 1 base from V and 8 bases from J, with 11 bases between. The CDR3 sequence is 14 residues long. Germline CDR1 LGHDT, CDR2 YNNKEL (reference sequence). Written as DNA, the CDR3 is TGTGCCAGCAGCCAAGGAGGTGTCCCGGGGGAGCTGTTTTTT. Its translation is CASSQGGVPGELFF.

The chain combines TRBV11-2 with TRBJ2-5, with D unresolved. Trimming pared 0 bases from V and 5 bases from J, leaving 7 bases between. Germline CDR1 and CDR2: SGHAT and FQNNGV. This CDR3 spans 13 amino acids. For the CDR3, the DNA is TGTGCCAGCAGCTTAGATCTCTCTGAGACCCAGTACTTC. Translating gives CASSLDLSETQYF. Full variable domain (remainder filled in from reference TRBV11-2 and TRBJ2-5): EAGVAQSPRYKIIEKRQSVAFWCNPISGHATLYWYQQILGQGPKLLIQFQNNGVVDDSQLPKDRFSAERLKGVDSTLKIQPAKLEDSAVYLCASSLDLSETQYFGPGTRLLVL.

Here the CDR3 reads CASSFGGETQYF. The CDR3, as DNA: TGTGCCAGCAGTTTCGGCGGGGAGACCCAGTACTTC. The chain combines TRBV28 with TRBJ2-5; perhaps TRBD2 as D (5 bases). The CDR3 totals 12 residues. Germline loops: CDR1 MDHEN, CDR2 SYDVKM. V lost 3 bases to trimming and J lost 5 bases, with 7 bases between them.

The gene calls are TRBV7-3 and TRBJ2-5; a weak D match, TRBD2 (6 bases). The V gene lost 2 bases and the J gene lost 4 bases, with 14 bases spanning the gap. This CDR3 spans 15 amino acids. Germline loops: CDR1 SGHTA, CDR2 FQGTGA. CDR3 in amino acids: CASSLGGPGRETQYF. The DNA for the CDR3 is TGTGCCAGCAGCTTAGGAGGGCCAGGGAGAGAGACCCAGTACTTC.

A remark on this clone: Other DNA sequences from this sample encode an identical CDR3 as well. The CDR3 reads CASSLTGNQPQHF. CDR3 in DNA: TGTGCCAGCAGTTTGACAGGGAATCAGCCCCAGCATTTT. J is TRBJ1-5 and V is TRBV28; 7 bases are a match to TRBD1. The CDR3 contains 13 residues. Germline V gene lookup returns CDR1 MDHEN and CDR2 SYDVKM. V trimming: 3 bases; J trimming: 4 bases; junction bases outside the gene matches: 0.

The chain combines TRBV15 with TRBJ1-2, with 9 bases lining up with TRBD1. The germline CDR1 and CDR2 sequences are LNHNV and YYDKDF (reference sequence). V lost 7 bases and J lost 6; bases outside the gene matches: 12. The CDR3 contains 15 residues. The CDR3 DNA reads as TGTGCCACCAACCCTTGGGACAGGGCCTCGGATGGCTACACCTTC. It is translated as CATNPWDRASDGYTF.

The chain uses TRBV27 and TRBJ2-6; 8 nucleotides match TRBD1. The ends lost 3 bases at V and 2 bases at J; junction bases unmatched: 3. The germline V gene has CDR1 MNHEY and CDR2 SMNVEV (reference sequence). There are 16 residues in the CDR3. In DNA form, the CDR3 reads TGTGCCAGCAGTTTCTACAGGGGGACTGGGGCCAACGTCCTGACTTTC. Translation: CASSFYRGTGANVLTF.

The chain is built from TRBV6-5 and TRBJ2-2, with D possibly matching TRBD2 (6 bases). The germline V gene encodes CDR1 MNHEY and CDR2 SVGAGI. CDR3 length: 15 amino acids. V dropped 6 bases and J dropped 2 bases, with 13 bases sitting between them. This CDR3 is CASRSPGVNTGELFF. The CDR3 nucleotides read TGTGCCAGCAGATCCCCGGGGGTTAACACCGGGGAGCTGTTTTTT.

This rearrangement joins TRBV9 to TRBJ2-2; the D gene is possibly TRBD1 (6 bases). With 6 bases removed from V and 1 base from J, the gap between germline ends came to 10 bases. CDR3 length equals 14 residues. CDR1 SGDLS and CDR2 YYNGEE come from the germline V gene. The DNA of the CDR3 is TGTGCCAGCACGTCACAGGGGAACACCGGGGAGCTGTTTTTT. Translation gives CASTSQGNTGELFF.

This clone has only one observation. This chain's CDR3 is CASSFQGAGPEGYTF. The CDR3, as DNA: TGTGCCAGCAGCTTCCAGGGGGCGGGCCCAGAAGGCTACACCTTC. The V gene is TRBV7-2, the J gene TRBJ1-2; the match to TRBD1 covers 8 bases. The CDR3 loop spans 15 amino acids. Germline trimming cut 3 bases from V and 8 bases from J; bases unmatched to any gene: 11. Germline CDR1 is SGHTA and CDR2 is FQGNSA.

V usage is TRBV5-1 and J usage is TRBJ2-3; 9 positions match TRBD1. This CDR3 has 14 amino acids. Trimming at V came to 7 bases and at J to 1 base, leaving 4 bases not matched to a gene. CDR1 is SGHRS and CDR2 is YFSETQ in the germline V gene. The DNA of the CDR3 is TGCGCCAGCCGGACAGGGGACGGCACAGATACGCAGTATTTT. Residues: CASRTGDGTDTQYF.

The rearrangement links TRBV2 to TRBJ2-1, with 8 bases that match TRBD1. Germline values: CDR1 SNHLY, CDR2 FYNNEI. This CDR3 is 15 amino acids long. V shed 6 bases and J 6 bases; nucleotides not matched to a gene: 10. CDR3 amino acids: CASRTGTGVINEQFF. CDR3 nucleotides: TGTGCCAGCAGAACCGGGACAGGAGTAATCAATGAGCAGTTCTTC.

The chain has TRBV14 and TRBJ1-4; 10 positions agree with TRBD1. The V and J ends lost 1 base and 7 bases, in that order; junction bases with no gene match: 6. CDR3 length: 16 amino acids. The V gene's germline CDR1 is SGHDN and CDR2 FVKESK. The CDR3 sequence: CASSQGAGTGVEKLFF. CDR3 sequence (DNA): TGTGCCAGCAGCCAAGGGGCCGGGACAGGGGTTGAAAAACTGTTTTTT.

V and J are TRBV18 and TRBJ1-2; D is perhaps TRBD1 (6 bases). Trimming left V 3 bases short and J 1 base short, with 12 bases between. Germline-derived CDR1 and CDR2 are KGHSH and LQKENI. This CDR3 comprises 15 residues. The CDR3 sequence: CASSPGGALNYGYTF. CDR3 bases: TGTGCCAGCTCACCCGGGGGGGCGCTTAACTATGGCTACACCTTC.

This chain joins TRBV24-1 and TRBJ2-7; 11 bases line up with TRBD1. The ends lost 1 base at V and 3 bases at J; junction bases unmatched: 10. CDR3 length: 18 amino acids. Germline CDR1 and CDR2: KGHDR and SFDVKD. In DNA form, the CDR3 reads TGTGCCACCAGTGATTTAAGGGACAGGGGGGCTAGCGGCTACGAGCAGTACTTC. Amino acids: CATSDLRDRGASGYEQYF.

The chain combines TRBV27 with TRBJ2-1; D gene uncertain. Per the germline V gene, CDR1 is MNHEY and CDR2 is SMNVEV (reference sequence). The CDR3 runs 13 residues. With 2 bases removed from V and 10 bases from J, the gap between germline ends came to 12 bases. CDR3 coding DNA: TGTGCCAGCAGTTTAAACGGGTGGCGGGAGCAGTTCTTC. Its translation is CASSLNGWREQFF.

This clone was observed a few times. The rearrangement joins TRBV4-1 to TRBJ2-7; D unresolved. The V gene's germline CDR1 is MGHRA and CDR2 YSYEKL. The V gene lost 1 base and the J gene lost 7 bases, with 20 bases spanning the gap. CDR3 length: 16 residues. The chain's CDR3 is CASSQGLLTSLKEQYF. In nucleotides, the CDR3 is TGCGCCAGCAGCCAAGGACTTCTTACCTCGCTCAAGGAGCAGTACTTC.

CDR3 protein: CASTPWAGAGGASTDTQYF. As DNA, the CDR3 is TGTGCCAGCACCCCCTGGGCGGGGGCGGGAGGGGCTAGCACAGATACGCAGTATTTT. The V gene is TRBV4-2, the J gene TRBJ2-3, with 9 bases matching TRBD2. CDR1 is LGHNA and CDR2 is YNFKEQ in the germline V gene. The CDR3 has 19 amino acids. V lost 7 bases to trimming and J lost 0 bases; unmatched junction nucleotides: 17.

V and J are TRBV18 and TRBJ1-1, with 7 nucleotides matching TRBD1. V trimming: 2 bases; J trimming: 3 bases; junction bases outside the gene matches: 9. Germline V gives CDR1 KGHSH, CDR2 LQKENI. The CDR3 contains 16 residues. The CDR3 bases are TGTGCCAGCTCACCAAGTACAGGGGTCTGGGACACTGAAGCTTTCTTT. Translated: CASSPSTGVWDTEAFF. The full variable domain, completed using reference TRBV18 and TRBJ1-1, is NAGVMQNPRHLVRRRGQEARLRCSPMKGHSHVYWYRQLPEEGLKFMVYLQKENIIDESGMPKERFSAEFPKEGPSILRIQQVVRGDSAAYFCASSPSTGVWDTEAFFGQGTRLTVV.

V usage is TRBV6-5 and J usage is TRBJ1-5, with D unresolved. CDR1 and CDR2 from the germline V gene are MNHEY and SVGAGI. CDR3 size: 14 residues. Trimming took 3 bases from V and 0 from J, leaving 6 bases between them. For the CDR3, the DNA is TGTGCCAGCAGTTATTCCAGTAGCAATCAGCCCCAGCATTTT. This codes for CASSYSSSNQPQHF.

The chain carries TRBV19 and TRBJ2-2; 14 bases match TRBD2. V was clipped by 3 bases and J by 1 base; unmatched bases: 10. Germline CDR1 reads LNHDA; CDR2 reads SQIVND (reference sequence). The CDR3 totals 20 residues. The DNA of the CDR3 is TGTGCCAGTAGTATGGGCCCTTTTGGGACTAGCGGGAGGAACACCGGGGAGCTGTTTTTT. Encoded protein: CASSMGPFGTSGRNTGELFF.